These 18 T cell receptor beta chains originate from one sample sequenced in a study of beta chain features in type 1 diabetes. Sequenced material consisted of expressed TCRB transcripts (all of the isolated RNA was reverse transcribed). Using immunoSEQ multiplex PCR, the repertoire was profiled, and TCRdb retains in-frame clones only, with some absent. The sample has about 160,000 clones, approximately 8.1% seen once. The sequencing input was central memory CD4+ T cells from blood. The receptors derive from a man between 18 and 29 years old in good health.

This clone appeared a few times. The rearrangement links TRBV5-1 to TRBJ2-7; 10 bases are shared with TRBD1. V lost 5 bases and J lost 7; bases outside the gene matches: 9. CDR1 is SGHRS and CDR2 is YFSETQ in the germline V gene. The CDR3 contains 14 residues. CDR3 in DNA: TGCGCCAGCAGTCCGGGACAGGGGCCTAAGGAGCAGTACTTC. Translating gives CASSPGQGPKEQYF.

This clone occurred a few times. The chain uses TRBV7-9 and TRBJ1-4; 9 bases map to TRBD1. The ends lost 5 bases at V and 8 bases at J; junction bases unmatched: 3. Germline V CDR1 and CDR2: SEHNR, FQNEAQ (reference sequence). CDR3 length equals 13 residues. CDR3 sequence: CASSLTGGEKLFF. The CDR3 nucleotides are TGTGCCAGCAGCCTTACAGGGGGCGAAAAACTGTTTTTT.

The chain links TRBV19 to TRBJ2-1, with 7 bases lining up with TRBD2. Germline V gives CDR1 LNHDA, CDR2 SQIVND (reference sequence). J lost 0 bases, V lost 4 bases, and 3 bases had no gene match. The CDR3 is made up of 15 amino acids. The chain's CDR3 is CASSRLAGSYNEQFF. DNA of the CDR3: TGTGCCAGTAGTAGATTAGCGGGCTCCTACAATGAGCAGTTCTTC.

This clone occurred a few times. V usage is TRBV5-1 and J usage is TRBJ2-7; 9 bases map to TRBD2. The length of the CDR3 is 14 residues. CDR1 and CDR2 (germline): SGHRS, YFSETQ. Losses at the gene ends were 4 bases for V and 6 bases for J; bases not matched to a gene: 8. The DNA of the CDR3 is TGCGCCAGCAGCAGGCGGGGGGGCGTGGCCGAGCAGTACTTC. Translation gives CASSRRGGVAEQYF.

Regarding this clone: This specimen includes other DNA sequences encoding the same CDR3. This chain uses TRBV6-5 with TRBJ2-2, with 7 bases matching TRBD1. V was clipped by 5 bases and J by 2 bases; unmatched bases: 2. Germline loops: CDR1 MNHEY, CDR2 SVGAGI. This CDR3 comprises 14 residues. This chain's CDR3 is CASSRQGNTGELFF. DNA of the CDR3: TGTGCCAGCAGTAGACAGGGCAACACCGGGGAGCTGTTTTTT.

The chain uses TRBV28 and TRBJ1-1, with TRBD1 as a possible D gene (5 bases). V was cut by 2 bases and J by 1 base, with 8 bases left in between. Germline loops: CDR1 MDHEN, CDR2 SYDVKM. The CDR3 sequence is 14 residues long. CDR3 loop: CASSLPQGNTEAFF. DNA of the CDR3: TGTGCCAGCAGTTTACCCCAGGGGAACACTGAAGCTTTCTTT.

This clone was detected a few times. CDR3 nucleotide sequence: TGTGCCAGCAGCTTAGCGGGAGGGCGGGGGGAGCAGTACTTC. This sequence encodes CASSLAGGRGEQYF. J is TRBJ2-7 and V is TRBV7-2, with TRBD2 identical over 7 bases. The J segment lost 7 bases and the V segment lost 0 bases, leaving 6 bases of the junction unmatched. The CDR3 totals 14 residues. Germline V gene sequence: CDR1 SGHTA, CDR2 FQGNSA.

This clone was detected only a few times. This chain's CDR3 is CASSVGDSGGETQYF. CDR3 in DNA: TGTGCCAGCAGCGTAGGGGATTCGGGGGGGGAGACCCAGTACTTC. This chain uses TRBV9 with TRBJ2-5; TRBD2 matches 8 bases. Germline lookup yields CDR1 SGDLS and CDR2 YYNGEE. There are 15 residues in the CDR3. J was trimmed by 5 bases and V by 0 bases; bases with no gene match: 6.

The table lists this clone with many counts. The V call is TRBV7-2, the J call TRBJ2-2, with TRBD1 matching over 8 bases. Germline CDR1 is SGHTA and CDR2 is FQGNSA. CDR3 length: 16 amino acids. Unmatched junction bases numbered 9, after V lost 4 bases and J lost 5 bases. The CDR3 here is CASSSPWTGITGELFF. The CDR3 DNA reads TGTGCCAGCAGCTCACCTTGGACAGGGATTACCGGGGAGCTGTTTTTT.

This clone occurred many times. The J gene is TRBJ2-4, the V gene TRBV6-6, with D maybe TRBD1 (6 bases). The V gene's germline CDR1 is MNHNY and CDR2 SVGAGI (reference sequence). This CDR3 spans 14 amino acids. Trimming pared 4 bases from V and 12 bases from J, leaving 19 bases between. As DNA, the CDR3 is TGTGCCAGCAGTTCTCCCCGGGACACCTCAGCTCAGTACTTC. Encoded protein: CASSSPRDTSAQYF.

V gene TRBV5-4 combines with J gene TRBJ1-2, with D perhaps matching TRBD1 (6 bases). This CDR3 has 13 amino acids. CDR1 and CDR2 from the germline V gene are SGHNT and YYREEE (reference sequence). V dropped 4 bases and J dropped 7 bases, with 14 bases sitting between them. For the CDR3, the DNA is TGTGCCAGCAGCATCGGGCAGGGGTCTGGCTACACCTTC. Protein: CASSIGQGSGYTF.

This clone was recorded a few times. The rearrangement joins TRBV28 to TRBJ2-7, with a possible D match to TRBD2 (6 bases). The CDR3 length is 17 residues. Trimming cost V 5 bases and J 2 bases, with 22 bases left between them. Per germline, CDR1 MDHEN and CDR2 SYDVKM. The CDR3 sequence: CASSPPGGATTPYEQYF. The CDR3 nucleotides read TGTGCCAGCAGTCCTCCTGGAGGGGCAACTACTCCCTACGAGCAGTACTTC.

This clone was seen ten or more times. Here the CDR3 DNA reads TGCGCCAGCAGTCCAGGGGGCAGCTCCTACAATGAGCAGTTCTTC. Protein: CASSPGGSSYNEQFF. The rearrangement joins TRBV5-1 to TRBJ2-1, with 8 bases identical to TRBD1. CDR1 is SGHRS and CDR2 is YFSETQ in the germline V gene. The CDR3 sequence is 15 residues long. V gave up 5 bases and J gave up 0 bases; unmatched junction bases: 4.

Written as DNA, the CDR3 is TGTGCCTGGAGTGCCGGGACAGGGCACACCGGGGAGCTGTTTTTT. Encoded protein: CAWSAGTGHTGELFF. The gene calls are TRBV30 and TRBJ2-2, with 9 bases that match TRBD1. The germline CDR1 and CDR2 sequences are GTSNPN and SVGIG (reference sequence). The length of the CDR3 is 15 residues. Trimming removed 1 base from V and 3 bases from J; junction bases left unmatched: 3.

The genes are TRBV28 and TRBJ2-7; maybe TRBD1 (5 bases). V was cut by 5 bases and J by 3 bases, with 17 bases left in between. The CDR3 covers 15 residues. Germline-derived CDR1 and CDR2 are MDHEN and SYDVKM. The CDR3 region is CASSPNGQGFYEQYF. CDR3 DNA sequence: TGTGCCAGCAGTCCCAATGGGCAGGGATTCTACGAGCAGTACTTC.

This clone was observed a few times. The CDR3 here is CASGLDGVGYTF. The CDR3 DNA sequence: TGTGCTAGTGGTTTGGACGGGGTCGGCTACACCTTC. V usage is TRBV12-5 and J usage is TRBJ1-2; D remains unclear. In germline, CDR1 is LGHNT, CDR2 FRNRAP. V was pared by 1 base and J by 8 bases, with 8 bases between. This CDR3 region has 12 residues. Full variable domain (rest looked up from reference TRBV12-5 and TRBJ1-2): DARVTQTPRHKVTEMGQEVTMRCQPILGHNTVFWYRQTMMQGLELLAYFRNRAPLDDSGMPKDRFSAEMPDATLATLKIQPSEPRDSAVYFCASGLDGVGYTFGSGTRLTVV.

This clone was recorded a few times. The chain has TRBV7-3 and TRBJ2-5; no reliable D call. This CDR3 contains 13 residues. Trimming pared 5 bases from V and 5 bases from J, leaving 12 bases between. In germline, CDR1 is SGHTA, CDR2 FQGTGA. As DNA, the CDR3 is TGTGCCAGCAGCCGCGGTTCGTGGGAGACCCAGTACTTC. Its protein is CASSRGSWETQYF.

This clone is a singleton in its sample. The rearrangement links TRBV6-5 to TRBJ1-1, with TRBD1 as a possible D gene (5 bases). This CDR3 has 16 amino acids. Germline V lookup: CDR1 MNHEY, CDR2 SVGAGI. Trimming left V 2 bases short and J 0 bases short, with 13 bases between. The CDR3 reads CASSYAVGGMNTEAFF. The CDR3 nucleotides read TGTGCCAGCAGTTACGCCGTGGGGGGGATGAACACTGAAGCTTTCTTT.